This T cell receptor beta chain appears in the sequencing data of a study of OX40 agonist ivuxolimab in advanced cancers. Looked up from germline, CDR1 is SGHRS and CDR2 is YFSETQ. The CDR3 covers 14 residues. V was shortened by 0 bases and J by 0 bases, with 7 bases between the two germline ends. Sampled blood was obtained at baseline, cycle 4 day 1, and cycle 7 day 1. This table comes from immunoSEQ multiplex PCR, and its TCRdb copy is limited to in-frame clones, with some not included. The table includes about 36,000 clones, roughly 91% detected once. In the case of this clone: Other DNA sequences in the sample encode the same CDR3.

Specimen: CD4+ or CD8+ T cells sorted from blood, collected in a trial of the OX40 agonist ivuxolimab. The clonotype was recovered from an adult with an advanced solid tumor such as melanoma, head and neck, liver or kidney cancer. The chain joins TRBV5-1 to TRBJ2-7; no reliable D call. The chain's CDR3 is CASSLAGLSYEQYF. The CDR3 nucleotides read TGCGCCAGCAGCTTGGCCGGTCTCTCCTACGAGCAGTACTTC.